These T cell receptor beta chains were read from a single sample in a study of identical twins. TCRdb analysed the 5' RACE reads with MiXCR anew, one entry per CDR3 protein. The sample yields 1.5 million to 2 million distinct CDR3 sequences, less than 35% seen once. Sample: cord blood. All receptors come from a newborn girl in good health. The CDR3 runs from the conserved cysteine through the conserved F or W. A D gene is named only where the DNA matches it firmly. Not all rows give a size; the values are once, few, many and, for expanded clones, a class.

j_gene,v_gene,d_gene,abundance,CDR3nt,CDR3aa
TRBJ1-1,TRBV20-1,TRBD1,-,TGCAGTGCTAGGTCCAGGGGGCATTCAAACACTGAAGCTTTCTTT,CSARSRGHSNTEAFF
TRBJ1-2,TRBV10-3,TRBD1,-,TGTGCCATCAGGGGGGACAGGACCAACTATGGCTACACCTTC,CAIRGDRTNYGYTF
TRBJ1-4,TRBV10-3,-,few,TGTGCCATCAGCGGACAGCCCGAAGGGAAACTGTTTTTT,CAISGQPEGKLFF
TRBJ2-7,TRBV12-3/TRBV12-4,-,many,-,CASSSSPGGYEQYF
TRBJ1-1,TRBV20-1,-,few,TGCAGTGCTAGAGGCAGGTCACACCCTGAAGCTTTCTTT,CSARGRSHPEAFF
TRBJ2-5,TRBV5-1,-,-,TGCGCCAGCAGCTTTGACAGGAGAGAGACCCAGTACTTC,CASSFDRRETQYF
TRBJ2-5,TRBV12-3/TRBV12-4,-,-,TGTGCCAGCATCCTCGCCGGATCGGGCTTTTACAATGAGCAGTACTTC,CASILAGSGFYNEQYF
TRBJ1-6,TRBV6-6,-,-,TGTGCCAGCAGCCCGGAAGTGAGCTCCTATAATTCACCCCTCCACTTT,CASSPEVSSYNSPLHF
TRBJ1-1,TRBV20-1,TRBD1,-,TGCAGTGCTAGACGGAACAGGGGGCCGAACACTGAAGCTTTCTTT,CSARRNRGPNTEAFF
TRBJ2-1,TRBV3-1,-,-,TGTGCCAGCAGCCAAGTGGTAGCCTGCAATGAGCAGTTCTTC,CASSQVVACNEQFF
TRBJ1-1,TRBV27,-,-,TGTGCCAGCAGTCCCCGACCCGGGGCGGGGAAAACTGAAGCTTTCTTT,CASSPRPGAGKTEAFF
TRBJ1-6,TRBV20-1,-,few,TGCAGTGCTTATAGCCTAGGGGAGAGGTTTTCACCCCTCCACTTT,CSAYSLGERFSPLHF
TRBJ2-7,TRBV28,TRBD1,-,TGTGCCAGCACGACAGGGGGCGAGTACGAGCAGTACTTC,CASTTGGEYEQYF
TRBJ2-3,TRBV10-3,-,few,TGTGCCATCGCCTCTAGCACAGATACGCAGTATTTT,CAIASSTDTQYF
TRBJ2-3,TRBV6-6,TRBD1,-,TGTGCCAGCAGTTACTCAAGGGGGCGCACAGATACGCAGTATTTT,CASSYSRGRTDTQYF
TRBJ1-2,TRBV7-9,TRBD1,-,TGTGCCAGCAGCCCAGGGACAGGGATCTATGGCTGCACCTTC,CASSPGTGIYGCTF
TRBJ2-1,TRBV5-5,TRBD2,-,TGTGCCAGCAGCGAGCTCAGGGGCAGCGGGAGGGTTGAGCAGTTCTTC,CASSELRGSGRVEQFF
TRBJ1-1,TRBV10-1,TRBD1,-,TGCGCCACTTCGGGACAGGACACTGAAGCTTTCTTT,CATSGQDTEAFF
TRBJ2-7,TRBV4-1,TRBD2,-,TGCGCCAGCAGCCGCGGCTTAAGAGGACGGGACTACAATGAGCAGTACTTC,CASSRGLRGRDYNEQYF
TRBJ2-1,TRBV27,TRBD2,-,TGTGCCAGCAGGAGCGGGAGGTCTTACAATGAGCAGTTCTTC,CASRSGRSYNEQFF
TRBJ2-1,TRBV5-1,TRBD2,once,TGCGCCGGCAGCCCGGGACCGGTGGCTAGCGGGTTTTACAATGAGCAGTTCTTC,CAGSPGPVASGFYNEQFF
TRBJ2-3,TRBV27,-,many,TGTGCCAGCAGTTCAGGGCGCACAGATACGCAGTATTTT,CASSSGRTDTQYF
TRBJ2-3,TRBV12-3/TRBV12-4,-,-,TGTGCCAGCAGTTTCCTCAGGAGAGGCGGCACAGATACGCAGTATTTT,CASSFLRRGGTDTQYF
TRBJ2-1,TRBV6-1,-,-,TGTGCCAACAGTGACTACGGACTCTATAAGCAGTTCTTC,CANSDYGLYKQFF
TRBJ1-1,TRBV12-5,TRBD1,few,TGTGCTAGTGGGGAGCAGGGGGACACTGAAGCTTTCTTT,CASGEQGDTEAFF
TRBJ1-2,TRBV5-1,-,-,TGCGCCAGCAGCGGCCCAGGGAATAGCTACACCTTC,CASSGPGNSYTF
TRBJ2-7,TRBV12-3/TRBV12-4,-,-,TGTGCCAGCAGTCCCCTTCCAGAAAGTGACGAGCAGTACTTC,CASSPLPESDEQYF
TRBJ2-3,TRBV18,TRBD2,-,TGTGCCAGCTCACCGACTAGCGGGCCTAGCACAGATACGCAGTATTTT,CASSPTSGPSTDTQYF
TRBJ2-7,TRBV28,-,-,TGTGCCAGCAGTGGCCGGGCCCCGCTCGAGCAGTACTTC,CASSGRAPLEQYF
TRBJ2-1,TRBV28,-,-,TGTGCCAGCAGCCGACCAGGGGTTTACAATGAGCAGTTCTTC,CASSRPGVYNEQFF
TRBJ1-6,TRBV6-5,-,-,TGTGCCAGCAGTTCTACCGATTCACCCCTCCACTTT,CASSSTDSPLHF
TRBJ1-1,TRBV20-1,-,-,TGCAGTGCTACTTACTCGGGTCAGCCTGGGACTGAAGCTTTCTTT,CSATYSGQPGTEAFF
TRBJ2-3,TRBV3-1,-,-,TGTGCCAGCAGCCAAGTTAAAGGGGGGAGGGATACGCAGTATTTT,CASSQVKGGRDTQYF
TRBJ2-3,TRBV5-1,TRBD2,few,TGCGCCAGCAGCTTAGGAGAACGACTAGCGGGGGAGCAGTATTTT,CASSLGERLAGEQYF
TRBJ1-2,TRBV28,-,-,TGTGCCAGCAGTTTCATGGGCGGCTACACCTTC,CASSFMGGYTF
TRBJ1-5,TRBV4-1,-,once,TGCGCCAGCAGCCAGACAATCGATCAGCCCCAGCATTTT,CASSQTIDQPQHF
TRBJ2-7,TRBV7-8,TRBD2,-,TGTGCCAGCAGCTTAGCGTCCGGGCGGGAGTCCTCCTACGAGCAGTACTTC,CASSLASGRESSYEQYF
TRBJ1-2,TRBV5-6,TRBD1,-,TGTGCCAGCAGCTTAACGGACAGGCGCTACTATGGCTACACCTTC,CASSLTDRRYYGYTF
TRBJ1-2,TRBV12-3/TRBV12-4,TRBD1,few,TGTGCCAGCAGTCCGCTTAGGGGGACAGGGGAGGATGGCTACACCTTC,CASSPLRGTGEDGYTF
TRBJ1-2,TRBV29-1,-,few,TGCAGCGTTGCGGGGGGGGAGAACTATGGCTACACCTTC,CSVAGGENYGYTF
TRBJ2-3,TRBV9,-,-,TGTGCCAGCAGCCGAGGGGAAGATACGCAGTATTTT,CASSRGEDTQYF
TRBJ1-2,TRBV6-4,TRBD1,-,TGTGCCAGCAGTGACTCGATACGGGACAGCCCCTACTATGGCTACACCTTC,CASSDSIRDSPYYGYTF
TRBJ2-1,TRBV20-1,-,few,TGCAGTGGGACGCGGAGCTCCTACAATGAGCAGTTCTTC,CSGTRSSYNEQFF
TRBJ1-2,TRBV29-1,-,-,TGCAGCGTGAATGGCTACACCTTC,CSVNGYTF
TRBJ2-1,TRBV12-3/TRBV12-4,TRBD2,-,TGTGCCAGCAGTTTAGCGCTAAGGACTAGCGGGAGTAGGAGTGAGCAGTTCTTC,CASSLALRTSGSRSEQFF
TRBJ2-5,TRBV4-2,-,-,TGTGCCAGCAGCCAAGAAAGGCCCCAAGAGACCCAGTACTTC,CASSQERPQETQYF